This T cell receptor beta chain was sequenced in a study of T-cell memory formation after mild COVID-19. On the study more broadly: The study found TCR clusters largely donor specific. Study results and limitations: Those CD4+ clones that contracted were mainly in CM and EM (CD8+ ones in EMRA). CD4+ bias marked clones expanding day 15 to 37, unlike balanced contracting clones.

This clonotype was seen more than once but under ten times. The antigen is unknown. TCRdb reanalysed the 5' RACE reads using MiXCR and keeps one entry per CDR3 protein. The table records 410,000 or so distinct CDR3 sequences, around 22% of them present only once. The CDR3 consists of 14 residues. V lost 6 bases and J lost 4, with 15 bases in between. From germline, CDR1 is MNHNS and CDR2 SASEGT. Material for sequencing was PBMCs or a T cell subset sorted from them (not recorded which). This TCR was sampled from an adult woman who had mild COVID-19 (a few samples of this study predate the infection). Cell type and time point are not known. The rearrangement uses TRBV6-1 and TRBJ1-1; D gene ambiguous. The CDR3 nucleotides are TGTGCCAGCAGCCGCGGAGTCGCGGGCACTGAAGCTTTCTTT. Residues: CASSRGVAGTEAFF.